This T cell receptor (beta chain) is from a study of control samples from healthy donors and cancer patients. Only in-frame clones appear in the TCRdb table, and some are missing; sequencing was by immunoSEQ multiplex PCR. Of 150,000 to 160,000 clones detected, roughly 92% appear once; the ten largest clones hold 2% to 2.5%. The sample was blood. This TCR was sampled from a man aged 50 to 59 in good health.

The CDR3: CATSRGWTGVDGYTF. The CDR3 DNA reads TGTGCCACCAGCAGAGGTTGGACAGGGGTGGATGGCTACACCTTC. This chain connects TRBV15 to TRBJ1-2; 9 nucleotides align to TRBD1. From germline, CDR1 is LNHNV and CDR2 YYDKDF (reference sequence). After removal of 1 base from V and 6 bases from J, the junction contained 6 bases not matched to a gene. This CDR3 spans 15 amino acids.